This TCR beta chain was identified in a study of blood T cell repertoires in COVID-19. About the study: Sources were T cells, B-cell-depleted T cells, or PBMCs; the material itself was cDNA or gDNA.

This CDR3 is 13 amino acids long. From germline, CDR1 is MNHNY and CDR2 SVGAGI (reference sequence). V lost 7 bases and J lost 6; bases outside the gene matches: 5. Individuals aged about 18 to 95 years were recruited from approximately 22 US areas. Recovery meant two consecutive negative NP/OP PCR tests, professional clearance, or resolved symptoms. This table comes from immunoSEQ multiplex PCR, and its TCRdb copy is limited to in-frame clones, with some not included. Counted here are 490,000 or so clones, 80% to 90% occurring once; the ten biggest clones make up 7% to 10%. Sequences were obtained from PBMCs or T cells enriched from blood (not recorded which). This chain links TRBV6-6 with TRBJ2-3; 9 nucleotides line up with TRBD2. The receptor was isolated from an older woman who had recovered from COVID-19. Written as DNA, the CDR3 is TGTGCCAGCACTCGGACTAGCGAGGATACGCAGTATTTT. This codes for CASTRTSEDTQYF.